What follows are 24 T cell receptor beta chains derived from one specimen sequenced in a study of cytomegalovirus exposure and HLA in healthy donors. Assay: immunoSEQ multiplex PCR; the TCRdb copy retains only in-frame clones and omits some. The sample has about 360,000 clones; about nine tenths are singletons. Source material: PBMCs. The source of these receptors is a woman aged 18-29 years in good health and CMV-seronegative.

This sequence joins TRBV7-9 and TRBJ2-5; 8 bases agree with TRBD2. Germline CDR1 and CDR2: SEHNR and FQNEAQ (reference sequence). CDR3 length: 15 amino acids. The V segment lost 5 bases and the J segment 5 bases; nucleotides outside the gene matches: 10. The CDR3 region has the DNA TGTGCCAGCAGCCCGCCGGGAGGGGCCGGGGAGACCCAGTACTTC. The encoded protein is CASSPPGGAGETQYF.

Only one count was recorded for this clone. This chain joins TRBV5-1 and TRBJ2-1; 7 nucleotides agree with TRBD1. Looked up from germline, CDR1 is SGHRS and CDR2 is YFSETQ. The ends lost 0 bases at V and 2 bases at J; junction bases unmatched: 5. The CDR3 contains 16 residues. CDR3 bases: TGCGCCAGCAGCTTGGAGCCCACAGGGGCCTACAATGAGCAGTTCTTC. It is translated as CASSLEPTGAYNEQFF.

This chain uses TRBV7-2 with TRBJ2-3; the match to TRBD2 covers 12 bases. Germline V lookup: CDR1 SGHTA, CDR2 FQGNSA. The CDR3 runs 21 residues. Trimming at V came to 0 bases and at J to 1 base, leaving 14 bases not matched to a gene. CDR3 sequence reads: CASSLAYPGLAGPAGTDTQYF. In DNA form, the CDR3 reads TGTGCCAGCAGCTTAGCATATCCCGGACTAGCGGGGCCGGCAGGCACAGATACGCAGTATTTT. The full variable domain, completed using reference TRBV7-2 and TRBJ2-3, is GAGVSQSPSNKVTEKGKDVELRCDPISGHTALYWYRQSLGQGLEFLIYFQGNSAPDKSGLPSDRFSAERTGGSVSTLTIQRTQQEDSAVYLCASSLAYPGLAGPAGTDTQYFGPGTRLTVL.

The J gene is TRBJ2-7, the V gene TRBV28; the match to TRBD2 covers 7 bases. Germline trimming cut 6 bases from V and 6 bases from J; bases unmatched to any gene: 17. CDR3 size: 16 residues. Germline V gene sequence: CDR1 MDHEN, CDR2 SYDVKM. CDR3: CASSSPGGGSPPEQYF. CDR3 coding DNA: TGTGCCAGCAGCTCTCCCGGGGGAGGGAGCCCCCCCGAGCAGTACTTC.

The table lists this clone with a count of one. This chain uses TRBV6-5 with TRBJ2-2, with 8 bases identical to TRBD2. This CDR3 region has 14 residues. Per the germline V gene, CDR1 is MNHEY and CDR2 is SVGAGI. Losses at the gene ends were 7 bases for V and 5 bases for J; bases not matched to a gene: 6. The chain's CDR3 is CASNRGGNTGELFF. The CDR3 DNA sequence: TGTGCCAGCAACCGGGGGGGAAATACCGGGGAGCTGTTTTTT.

This clone was detected once. V is TRBV7-3 and J is TRBJ1-2; D is perhaps TRBD1 (5 bases). Germline-derived CDR1 and CDR2 are SGHTA and FQGTGA. The V end was cut by 0 bases, the J end by 2 bases, with 16 bases between. The CDR3 covers 17 residues. DNA for the CDR3: TGTGCCAGCAGCTTAACGGGGCAGGGCCTCAGGAACTATGGCTACACCTTC. It yields the protein CASSLTGQGLRNYGYTF.

V is TRBV28 and J is TRBJ2-2; the match to TRBD1 covers 11 bases. CDR1 is MDHEN and CDR2 is SYDVKM in the germline V gene. The CDR3 has 16 amino acids. Trimming cost V 6 bases and J 5 bases; bases outside gene matches: 8. Written as DNA, the CDR3 is TGTGCCAGCAGGCTGGACAGGGGGCGGTCAACCGGGGAGCTGTTTTTT. As protein: CASRLDRGRSTGELFF.

The rearrangement joins TRBV2 to TRBJ1-2; maybe TRBD1 (5 bases). Germline V lookup: CDR1 SNHLY, CDR2 FYNNEI. Trimming took off 6 bases at V and 4 bases at J, with 9 bases between the two ends. The CDR3 sequence is 12 residues long. This CDR3 is CASRADSYGYTF. In nucleotides, the CDR3 is TGTGCCAGCAGGGCCGACAGCTATGGCTACACCTTC.

The chain uses TRBV7-8 and TRBJ2-7; 10 bases are shared with TRBD2. CDR1 SGHVS and CDR2 FQNEAQ come from the germline V gene. The CDR3 extends over 16 amino acids. J gave up 2 bases and V 3 bases, and 7 bases lay outside the gene matches. This CDR3 is CASSFALAGVAYEQYF. CDR3 bases: TGTGCCAGCAGCTTTGCCCTAGCGGGGGTGGCCTACGAGCAGTACTTC.

This rearrangement joins TRBV2 to TRBJ2-1; TRBD2 agrees at 12 bases. Unmatched junction bases numbered 13, after V lost 2 bases and J lost 8 bases. This CDR3 has 18 residues. The germline V gene encodes CDR1 SNHLY and CDR2 FYNNEI. DNA of the CDR3: TGTGCCAGCAGTGAAAAGTCTAGCGGGGGGGTCTGGGAGGATGAGCAGTTCTTC. Protein: CASSEKSSGGVWEDEQFF.

This clone appeared a single time. The genes are TRBV2 and TRBJ1-5, with TRBD1 as a possible D gene (6 bases). The CDR3 extends over 14 amino acids. The V end lost 7 bases, the J end lost 3 bases, and 13 bases lay between the germline ends. From germline, CDR1 is SNHLY and CDR2 FYNNEI. The CDR3: CASIQDRVNQPQHF. The CDR3 DNA follows: TGTGCCAGCATACAGGACAGAGTCAATCAGCCCCAGCATTTT.

The gene calls are TRBV28 and TRBJ1-1, with TRBD1 identical over 8 bases. V lost 4 bases and J lost 3; bases outside the gene matches: 7. The CDR3 has 15 residues. Germline CDR1 is MDHEN and CDR2 is SYDVKM. The CDR3 DNA sequence: TGTGCCAGCAGTTCACCCCAGGGGGCTGACACTGAAGCTTTCTTT. As protein: CASSSPQGADTEAFF.

A remark on this clone: Other DNA sequences in the same sample also yield this CDR3. The genes are TRBV7-9 and TRBJ2-2, with no clear D. The germline V gene has CDR1 SEHNR and CDR2 FQNEAQ (reference sequence). There are 12 residues in the CDR3. The ends were cut back, 5 bases at V and 6 bases at J, with 7 bases in the middle. The CDR3 DNA sequence: TGTGCCAGCAGCCCCGTCCCCGGGGAGCTGTTTTTT. Amino acids: CASSPVPGELFF.

The V call is TRBV9, the J call TRBJ2-1; D is ambiguous. Trimming pared 4 bases from V and 10 bases from J, leaving 15 bases between. Germline-derived CDR1 and CDR2 are SGDLS and YYNGEE. CDR3 length equals 13 residues. The CDR3 DNA reads as TGTGCCAGCAGCCCCCTGAGACCTAGGGAGCAGTTCTTC. This translates into CASSPLRPREQFF.

J is TRBJ1-1 and V is TRBV6-6; D is perhaps TRBD1 (6 bases). V was cut by 0 bases and J by 4 bases, with 9 bases left in between. CDR1 is MNHNY, CDR2 SVGAGI, per germline (reference sequence). The CDR3 extends over 14 amino acids. The CDR3 DNA sequence: TGTGCCAGCAGTTACTCTCTAGGGGGCACTGAAGCTTTCTTT. Its protein is CASSYSLGGTEAFF.

V gene TRBV25-1 combines with J gene TRBJ2-5; 7 bases fit TRBD2. The CDR3 has 16 residues. Germline-derived CDR1 and CDR2 are MGHDK and SYGVNS. Trimming at V came to 6 bases and at J to 3 bases, leaving 13 bases not matched to a gene. CDR3 loop: CASSLLGGGREETQYF. CDR3 DNA sequence: TGTGCCAGCAGCCTCCTCGGTGGGGGGAGGGAAGAGACCCAGTACTTC.

The V gene is TRBV4-2, the J gene TRBJ1-1, with D tentatively TRBD1 (5 bases). Trimming removed 2 bases from V and 3 bases from J, with 13 bases in between. CDR3 size: 15 residues. The V gene's germline CDR1 is LGHNA and CDR2 YNFKEQ. Here the CDR3 DNA reads TGTGCCAGCAGCCAAACGGGACTTCAGGACACTGAAGCTTTCTTT. It yields the protein CASSQTGLQDTEAFF.

The rearrangement joins TRBV28 to TRBJ2-5, with 13 bases that match TRBD2. This CDR3 contains 13 residues. The germline V gene encodes CDR1 MDHEN and CDR2 SYDVKM. With V trimmed by 11 bases and J by 5 bases, 5 bases remained unmatched. The DNA of the CDR3 is TGTGCCGCTAAGACTAGCGGGAGGGAGACCCAGTACTTC. Residues: CAAKTSGRETQYF. Drawing the rest from reference TRBV28 and TRBJ2-5, the complete variable domain is DVKVTQSSRYLVKRTGEKVFLECVQDMDHENMFWYRQDPGLGLRLIYFSYDVKMKEKGDIPEGYSVSREKKERFSLILESASTNQTSMYLCAAKTSGRETQYFGPGTRLLVL.

The J gene is TRBJ1-6, the V gene TRBV2; TRBD1 agrees at 10 bases. Germline V lookup: CDR1 SNHLY, CDR2 FYNNEI. V shed 5 bases, J shed 7 bases, and the junction held 8 bases outside the gene matches. The CDR3 extends over 16 amino acids. CDR3 loop: CASSSIRQGANSPLHF. In DNA form, the CDR3 reads TGTGCCAGCAGTTCGATCCGACAGGGGGCGAATTCACCCCTCCACTTT.

V and J are TRBV5-1 and TRBJ2-2; no clear D gene. Germline CDR1 reads SGHRS; CDR2 reads YFSETQ. Trimming cost V 6 bases and J 2 bases, with 17 bases left between them. The CDR3 has 16 residues. Written as DNA, the CDR3 is TGCGCCAGCAAGTCGTGGGCAGGCGTTAACACCGGGGAGCTGTTTTTT. Translating it yields CASKSWAGVNTGELFF.

This rearrangement joins TRBV9 to TRBJ2-1; no reliable D call. Germline V lookup: CDR1 SGDLS, CDR2 YYNGEE. The CDR3 totals 15 residues. The V and J ends lost 0 bases and 7 bases respectively, with 14 bases between them. The CDR3 sequence: CASSVVTGLRNEQFF. The CDR3 DNA sequence: TGTGCCAGCAGCGTAGTTACGGGTCTAAGGAATGAGCAGTTCTTC. Combining the CDR3 with reference TRBV9 and TRBJ2-1 gives the whole variable domain DSGVTQTPKHLITATGQRVTLRCSPRSGDLSVYWYQQSLDQGLQFLIQYYNGEERAKGNILERFSAQQFPDLHSELNLSSLELGDSALYFCASSVVTGLRNEQFFGPGTRLTVL.

This chain links TRBV5-1 with TRBJ2-7; D gene uncertain. The CDR3 has 12 residues. CDR1 is SGHRS and CDR2 is YFSETQ in the germline V gene. Trimming pared 4 bases from V and 7 bases from J, leaving 12 bases between. The CDR3 sequence: CASSLYSGEQYF. In DNA form, the CDR3 reads TGCGCCAGCAGCCTTTACAGTGGGGAGCAGTACTTC.

The V and J genes are TRBV28 and TRBJ2-7, with TRBD2 matching over 9 bases. The germline V gene encodes CDR1 MDHEN and CDR2 SYDVKM. The CDR3 is 14 residues long. V dropped 6 bases and J dropped 6; count of bases not matched to a gene: 9. Written as DNA, the CDR3 is TGTGCCAGCAGCCGGCAAGGCGGGAGGGTCGAGCAGTACTTC. Translated: CASSRQGGRVEQYF. Supplemented by reference TRBV28 and TRBJ2-7, the full variable domain reads DVKVTQSSRYLVKRTGEKVFLECVQDMDHENMFWYRQDPGLGLRLIYFSYDVKMKEKGDIPEGYSVSREKKERFSLILESASTNQTSMYLCASSRQGGRVEQYFGPGTRLTVT.

The chain links TRBV14 to TRBJ1-1; unclear D gene. The CDR3 length is 14 residues. V was shortened by 1 base and J by 3 bases, with 9 bases between the two germline ends. CDR1 SGHDN and CDR2 FVKESK come from the germline V gene. Here the CDR3 DNA reads TGTGCCAGCAGCCAAGCCAGGTGGGACACTGAAGCTTTCTTT. Translation: CASSQARWDTEAFF.